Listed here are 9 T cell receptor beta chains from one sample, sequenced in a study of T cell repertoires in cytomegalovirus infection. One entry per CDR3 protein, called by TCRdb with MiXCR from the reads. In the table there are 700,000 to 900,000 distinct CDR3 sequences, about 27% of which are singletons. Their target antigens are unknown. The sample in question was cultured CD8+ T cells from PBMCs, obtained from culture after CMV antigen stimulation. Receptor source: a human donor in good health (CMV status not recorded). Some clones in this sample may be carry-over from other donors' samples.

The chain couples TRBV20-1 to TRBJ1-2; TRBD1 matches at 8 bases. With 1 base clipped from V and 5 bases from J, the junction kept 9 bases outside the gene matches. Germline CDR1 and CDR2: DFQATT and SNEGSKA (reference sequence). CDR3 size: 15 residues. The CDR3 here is CSARVSDREGYGYTF. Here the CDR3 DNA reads TGCAGTGCTAGAGTTTCGGACAGGGAAGGATATGGCTACACCTTC.

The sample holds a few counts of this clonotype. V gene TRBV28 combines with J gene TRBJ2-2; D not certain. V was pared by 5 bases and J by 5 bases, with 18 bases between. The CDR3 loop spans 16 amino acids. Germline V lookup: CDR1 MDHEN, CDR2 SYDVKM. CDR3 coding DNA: TGTGCCAGCAGTGGACCCCCATCCCTGACTACCGGGGAGCTGTTTTTT. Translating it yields CASSGPPSLTTGELFF.

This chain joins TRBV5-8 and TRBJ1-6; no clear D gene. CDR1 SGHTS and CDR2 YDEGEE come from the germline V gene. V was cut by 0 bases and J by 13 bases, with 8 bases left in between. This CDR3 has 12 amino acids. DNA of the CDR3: TGTGCCAGCAGCTTGGGGGCCCGGCCCCTCCACTTT. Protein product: CASSLGARPLHF.

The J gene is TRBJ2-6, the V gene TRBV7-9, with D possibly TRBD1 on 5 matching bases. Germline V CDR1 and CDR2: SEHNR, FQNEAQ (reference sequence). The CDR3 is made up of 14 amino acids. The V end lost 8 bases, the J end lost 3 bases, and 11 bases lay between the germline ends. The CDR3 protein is CASAQGRGANVLTF. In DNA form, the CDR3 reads TGTGCCAGCGCCCAGGGTCGTGGGGCCAACGTCCTGACTTTC.

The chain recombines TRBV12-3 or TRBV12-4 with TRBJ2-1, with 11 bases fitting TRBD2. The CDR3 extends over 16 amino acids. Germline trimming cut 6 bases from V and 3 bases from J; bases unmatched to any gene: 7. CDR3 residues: CASSQGLAVDYNEQFF. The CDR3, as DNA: TGTGCCAGCAGCCAGGGACTAGCGGTTGACTACAATGAGCAGTTCTTC.

The CDR3 bases are TGTGCCAGTAGTATCCAGGGATGGCAGCCCCAGCATTTT. Residues: CASSIQGWQPQHF. The V call is TRBV19, the J call TRBJ1-5; D may be TRBD1 (5 bases). This CDR3 is 13 amino acids long. Trimming pared 3 bases from V and 7 bases from J, leaving 10 bases between. Germline V gives CDR1 LNHDA, CDR2 SQIVND (reference sequence).

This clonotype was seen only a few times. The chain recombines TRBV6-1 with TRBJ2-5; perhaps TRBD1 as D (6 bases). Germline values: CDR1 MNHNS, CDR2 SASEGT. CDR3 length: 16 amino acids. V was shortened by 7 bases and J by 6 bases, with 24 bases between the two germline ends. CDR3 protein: CASTLGGNRRFQTQYF. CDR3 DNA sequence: TGTGCCAGCACCTTAGGGGGAAACAGGAGATTTCAGACCCAGTACTTC.

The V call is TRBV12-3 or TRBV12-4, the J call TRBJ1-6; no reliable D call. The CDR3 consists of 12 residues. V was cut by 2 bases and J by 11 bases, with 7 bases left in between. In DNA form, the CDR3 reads TGTGCCAGCAGTTTATATTCCCCACCCCTCCACTTT. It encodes CASSLYSPPLHF.

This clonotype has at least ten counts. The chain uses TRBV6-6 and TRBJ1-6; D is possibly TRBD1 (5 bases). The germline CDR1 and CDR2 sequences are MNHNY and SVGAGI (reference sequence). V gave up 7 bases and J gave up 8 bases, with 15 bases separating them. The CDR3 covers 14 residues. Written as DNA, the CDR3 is TGTGCCAGCAACAAGAGGGGCGTAGATTCACCCCTCCACTTT. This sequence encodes CASNKRGVDSPLHF.